These 32 T cell receptor beta chains came from one sample sequenced in a study of T cells in Graves' hyperthyroidism and ophthalmopathy. TCR beta CDR3 regions were amplified from RNA. HTBI primers drove first-round RT-PCR of the TCR CDR3. Via MiXCR, TCRdb re-called the multiplex PCR reads, giving one row per CDR3 protein. The data contain around 440,000 distinct CDR3 sequences, 15% to 19% of them seen just once; the ten biggest clones take up 13% to 15%. Sequenced sample: blood. The receptors originated from a woman between 18 and 29 years old with Graves' hyperthyroidism.

This clonotype was seen only a few times. CDR3 bases: TGCAGCGTTGAGGTCAATTACAATGAGCAGTTCTTC. Its protein is CSVEVNYNEQFF. This chain uses TRBV29-1 with TRBJ2-1, with unresolved D. CDR3 length: 12 amino acids. The germline V gene encodes CDR1 SQVTM and CDR2 ANQGSEA. Between the trimmed V and J ends, which lost 3 bases and 4 bases, there was a span of 7 bases.

This chain connects TRBV29-1 to TRBJ2-2; 14 nucleotides match TRBD2. J gave up 7 bases and V 6 bases, and 13 bases lay outside the gene matches. Germline CDR1 and CDR2: SQVTM and ANQGSEA. The CDR3 is 17 amino acids. The CDR3 sequence: CSVDTGLAGVGNGELFF. CDR3 nucleotide sequence: TGCAGCGTCGATACGGGACTAGCGGGAGTTGGAAACGGGGAGCTGTTTTTT.

This clonotype came up many times. The chain is built from TRBV5-1 and TRBJ2-7, with 15 bases lining up with TRBD2. This CDR3 has 18 amino acids. Germline lookup yields CDR1 SGHRS and CDR2 YFSETQ. V lost 3 bases, J lost 4 bases, and 11 bases stayed unmatched. The CDR3 is CASSSGLAGGPVLYEQYF. As DNA, the CDR3 is TGCGCCAGCAGCTCCGGACTAGCGGGAGGGCCGGTTCTTTACGAGCAGTACTTC.

The chain has TRBV9 and TRBJ1-6, with TRBD1 as a possible D gene (5 bases). CDR3 length: 16 amino acids. The V gene's germline CDR1 is SGDLS and CDR2 YYNGEE. The germline V and J ends were trimmed by 3 bases and 8 bases, with 18 bases remaining between them. CDR3 nucleotide sequence: TGTGCCAGCAGCGAGACTGGGACGGGCGGTGATTCACCCCTCCACTTT. Protein: CASSETGTGGDSPLHF.

This clonotype was observed a few times. The CDR3 sequence: CASSFDRPANYGYTF. The CDR3 nucleotides are TGCGCCAGCAGCTTCGACAGGCCAGCTAACTATGGCTACACCTTC. This sequence joins TRBV5-1 and TRBJ1-2; TRBD1 might be the D (6 bases). The CDR3 spans 15 residues. The V and J ends lost 2 bases and 0 bases respectively, with 11 bases between them. Germline CDR1 and CDR2: SGHRS and YFSETQ.

The CDR3 DNA is TGTGCCAGCAGTGAAGTCTTGTGGGAGCAGTACTTC. It encodes CASSEVLWEQYF. The V call is TRBV2, the J call TRBJ2-7; D uncertain. The CDR3 has 12 amino acids. CDR1 is SNHLY and CDR2 is FYNNEI in the germline V gene. V gave up 1 base and J gave up 7 bases, with 8 bases separating them. Full variable domain (outside the CDR3, taken from reference TRBV2 and TRBJ2-7): EPEVTQTPSHQVTQMGQEVILRCVPISNHLYFYWYRQILGQKVEFLVSFYNNEISEKSEIFDDQFSVERPDGSNFTLKIRSTKLEDSAMYFCASSEVLWEQYFGPGTRLTVT.

The chain has TRBV29-1 and TRBJ2-1; 11 bases are a match to TRBD1. CDR1 and CDR2 from the germline V gene are SQVTM and ANQGSEA. This CDR3 is 14 amino acids long. V was clipped by 3 bases and J by 10 bases; unmatched bases: 8. CDR3 sequence (DNA): TGCAGCGTTGACCGGACAGGGGGCGGAAACGAGCAGTTCTTC. The encoded protein is CSVDRTGGGNEQFF.

This clonotype was observed many times. V gene TRBV12-5 combines with J gene TRBJ1-1, with D perhaps TRBD1 (5 bases). Germline CDR1 is LGHNT and CDR2 is FRNRAP. Trimming left V 5 bases short and J 2 bases short, with 15 bases between. There are 15 residues in the CDR3. The CDR3: CASGPSPRANTEAFF. CDR3 nucleotide sequence: TGTGCTAGTGGTCCCAGTCCCAGGGCTAACACTGAAGCTTTCTTT.

This clonotype occurred many times. The genes are TRBV20-1 and TRBJ1-6; D not resolved. V lost 2 bases and J lost 7, with 9 bases in between. Germline lookup yields CDR1 DFQATT and CDR2 SNEGSKA (reference sequence). This CDR3 comprises 13 residues. CDR3 loop: CSARPHTNSPLHF. The DNA for the CDR3 is TGCAGTGCTAGACCTCATACGAATTCACCCCTCCACTTT.

The chain uses TRBV29-1 and TRBJ2-7, with no clear D. Trimming removed 6 bases from V and 0 bases from J, with 9 bases in between. The CDR3 covers 12 residues. The V gene's germline CDR1 is SQVTM and CDR2 ANQGSEA. DNA of the CDR3: TGCAGCGTATTCATCTCCTCCTACGAGCAGTACTTC. It is translated as CSVFISSYEQYF.

The table lists this clonotype with many counts. The rearrangement links TRBV5-1 to TRBJ2-2; 7 positions agree with TRBD1. The CDR3 length is 16 residues. Trimming took 3 bases from V and 0 from J; bases not matched to a gene: 5. CDR1 and CDR2 (germline): SGHRS, YFSETQ. CDR3 nucleotides: TGCGCCAGCAGCTCCAAGGGACAGTCGAACACCGGGGAGCTGTTTTTT. Protein product: CASSSKGQSNTGELFF. The whole variable domain, filled in from reference TRBV5-1 and TRBJ2-2, reads KAGVTQTPRYLIKTRGQQVTLSCSPISGHRSVSWYQQTPGQGLQFLFEYFSETQRNKGNFPGRFSGRQFSNSRSEMNVSTLELGDSALYLCASSSKGQSNTGELFFGEGSRLTVL.

This clonotype was observed a few times. V is TRBV12-3 or TRBV12-4 and J is TRBJ2-3, with D possibly being TRBD2 (5 bases). CDR3 length equals 16 residues. Trimming left V 1 base short and J 4 bases short, with 15 bases between. In nucleotides, the CDR3 is TGTGCCAGCAGTTTAGGATTTATGACTACCCCAGATACGCAGTATTTT. Amino acid sequence: CASSLGFMTTPDTQYF.

The chain recombines TRBV10-1 with TRBJ1-4; tentative D call: TRBD1 (6 bases). Germline assignment: CDR1 WNHNN and CDR2 SYGVQD (reference sequence). V lost 8 bases, J lost 0 bases, and 22 bases lay in between. CDR3 length: 18 residues. In DNA, the CDR3 is TGCGCCAGCCGGCCCCGAGGACAGCGAGATGCAACTAATGAAAAACTGTTTTTT. Protein sequence: CASRPRGQRDATNEKLFF.

The CDR3 spells CAISESDRNEQYF. For the CDR3, the DNA is TGTGCCATCAGTGAGTCTGACCGGAACGAGCAGTACTTC. The chain links TRBV10-3 to TRBJ2-7, with D unclear. The germline V gene encodes CDR1 ENHRY and CDR2 SYGVKD. Trimming cost V 0 bases and J 5 bases, with 8 bases left between them. The length of the CDR3 is 13 residues.

This clonotype was recorded many times. This CDR3 is CASSFPRLAGVRTGELFF. Written as DNA, the CDR3 is TGTGCCAGCAGCTTCCCCCGTCTAGCGGGAGTAAGGACCGGGGAGCTGTTTTTT. This sequence joins TRBV11-2 and TRBJ2-2; 10 nucleotides line up with TRBD2. V gave up 3 bases and J gave up 5 bases; unmatched junction bases: 12. The CDR3 has 18 amino acids. Looked up from germline, CDR1 is SGHAT and CDR2 is FQNNGV.

In its sample, this clonotype was seen a few times. V usage is TRBV7-9 and J usage is TRBJ1-4; no definite D call. V was clipped by 5 bases and J by 6 bases, with 7 bases between them. The CDR3 sequence is 12 residues long. Germline V lookup: CDR1 SEHNR, CDR2 FQNEAQ (reference sequence). CDR3 amino acids: CASSPLDEKLFF. The CDR3 region has the DNA TGTGCCAGCAGCCCGTTAGATGAAAAACTGTTTTTT.

This clonotype was recorded a few times. This chain links TRBV5-1 with TRBJ2-2; D uncertain. The CDR3 totals 13 residues. Trimming shortened V by 4 bases and J by 13 bases, and 17 bases separated the two germline ends. Germline V gene lookup returns CDR1 SGHRS and CDR2 YFSETQ. The CDR3, as DNA: TGCGCCAGCAGCCCGGCAGGTCGGCGGCTGCTGTTTTTT. Its protein is CASSPAGRRLLFF.

This clonotype was counted many times. V and J are TRBV11-2 and TRBJ2-6; 7 bases align to TRBD1. The CDR3 runs to 14 residues. The junction had 8 bases not matched to a gene; V was cut back by 5 bases and J by 10 bases. Germline CDR1 reads SGHAT; CDR2 reads FQNNGV. The CDR3 nucleotides are TGTGCCAGCAGCCCCGGGCAGGGGGAGAACGTCCTGACTTTC. It specifies CASSPGQGENVLTF. Looking up the rest from reference TRBV11-2 and TRBJ2-6 gives the full variable domain: EAGVAQSPRYKIIEKRQSVAFWCNPISGHATLYWYQQILGQGPKLLIQFQNNGVVDDSQLPKDRFSAERLKGVDSTLKIQPAKLEDSAVYLCASSPGQGENVLTFGAGSRLTVL.

V gene TRBV9 combines with J gene TRBJ1-4; possibly TRBD1 for D (5 bases). V dropped 0 bases and J dropped 7 bases, with 13 bases sitting between them. In germline, CDR1 is SGDLS, CDR2 YYNGEE. This CDR3 comprises 15 residues. The CDR3 is CASSVAWSGGEKLFF. The CDR3 region has the DNA TGTGCCAGCAGCGTAGCATGGAGTGGGGGTGAAAAACTGTTTTTT.

This clonotype has at least ten counts. V is TRBV19 and J is TRBJ1-1; unclear D gene. V shed 3 bases and J shed 0 bases, with 5 bases lying between them. The V gene's germline CDR1 is LNHDA and CDR2 SQIVND (reference sequence). The CDR3 consists of 13 residues. As DNA, the CDR3 is TGTGCCAGTAGTATTTCGGTGAACACTGAAGCTTTCTTT. Translated: CASSISVNTEAFF. The whole variable domain, filled in from reference TRBV19 and TRBJ1-1, reads DGGITQSPKYLFRKEGQNVTLSCEQNLNHDAMYWYRQDPGQGLRLIYYSQIVNDFQKGDIAEGYSVSREKKESFPLTVTSAQKNPTAFYLCASSISVNTEAFFGQGTRLTVV.

This clonotype was seen repeatedly, ten times or more. The J gene is TRBJ1-2, the V gene TRBV2; D unclear. From germline, CDR1 is SNHLY and CDR2 FYNNEI. V shed 1 base and J shed 8 bases, with 11 bases lying between them. The CDR3 has 13 residues. The CDR3 DNA reads TGTGCCAGCAGTGAAGACCGGTGGGAGGGCTACACCTTC. This gives the protein CASSEDRWEGYTF.

This clonotype was counted ten times or more. V usage is TRBV28 and J usage is TRBJ1-5; no definite D call. Trimming shortened V by 9 bases and J by 3 bases, and 12 bases separated the two germline ends. Looked up from germline, CDR1 is MDHEN and CDR2 is SYDVKM. The CDR3 spans 13 residues. CDR3 nucleotide sequence: TGTGCCAGTACCCGAGGGCTCAATCAGCCCCAGCATTTT. It translates to CASTRGLNQPQHF.

This clonotype came up many times. The chain uses TRBV12-3 or TRBV12-4 and TRBJ2-3, with 9 bases matching TRBD2. CDR3 length: 13 residues. V dropped 7 bases and J dropped 3; count of bases not matched to a gene: 2. The CDR3 DNA follows: TGTGCCAGCACGCTAGCGGGAACAGATACGCAGTATTTT. As protein: CASTLAGTDTQYF.

This clonotype occurred many times. The V call is TRBV15, the J call TRBJ2-3; 9 bases fit TRBD1. Trimming at V came to 3 bases and at J to 4 bases, leaving 5 bases not matched to a gene. Germline CDR1 LNHNV, CDR2 YYDKDF (reference sequence). CDR3 length equals 15 residues. The CDR3 here is CATSRGQGDSDTQYF. In DNA form, the CDR3 reads TGTGCCACCAGCAGGGGACAGGGAGATTCAGATACGCAGTATTTT.

The chain combines TRBV19 with TRBJ2-2, with D uncertain. Germline V CDR1 and CDR2: LNHDA, SQIVND (reference sequence). The CDR3 has 11 amino acids. The V end lost 2 bases, the J end lost 9 bases, and 4 bases lay between the germline ends. The CDR3 DNA reads as TGTGCCAGTAGTATAAAGTGGGAGCTGTTTTTT. As protein: CASSIKWELFF.

This clonotype has a handful of counts. J is TRBJ2-7 and V is TRBV6-2 or TRBV6-3; TRBD1 matches 10 bases. With 2 bases clipped from V and 6 bases from J, the junction kept 4 bases outside the gene matches. The CDR3 loop spans 14 amino acids. Per germline, CDR1 MNHEY and CDR2 SVGEGT. This CDR3 is CASSYGTGVPEQYF. The CDR3 DNA sequence: TGTGCCAGCAGTTACGGGACAGGGGTACCCGAGCAGTACTTC.

This clonotype has at least ten counts. The chain combines TRBV24-1 with TRBJ2-1; 7 nucleotides match TRBD1. The CDR3 is made up of 15 amino acids. Germline trimming cut 6 bases from V and 5 bases from J; bases unmatched to any gene: 9. Germline CDR1 reads KGHDR; CDR2 reads SFDVKD. Here the CDR3 DNA reads TGTGCCACCAGTACTCCTGTGACAGGGCACAATGAGCAGTTCTTC. Its protein product is CATSTPVTGHNEQFF.

This sequence joins TRBV24-1 and TRBJ2-3; D is uncertain. CDR1 and CDR2 (germline): KGHDR, SFDVKD. The CDR3 extends over 13 amino acids. The V gene lost 4 bases and the J gene lost 5 bases, with 9 bases spanning the gap. The CDR3 sequence: CATSEPAQDTQYF. CDR3 in DNA: TGTGCCACCAGTGAACCGGCACAAGATACGCAGTATTTT.

The V gene is TRBV20-1, the J gene TRBJ2-3, with 9 bases matching TRBD2. Germline values: CDR1 DFQATT, CDR2 SNEGSKA (reference sequence). With 3 bases clipped from V and 2 bases from J, the junction kept 6 bases outside the gene matches. The CDR3 totals 15 residues. CDR3 amino acids: CSASLASGNTDTQYF. CDR3 nucleotides: TGCAGTGCTAGTCTGGCTAGCGGGAACACAGATACGCAGTATTTT.

This clonotype has a count of ten or more. The J gene is TRBJ2-3, the V gene TRBV29-1, with D perhaps matching TRBD2 (5 bases). V shed 6 bases and J shed 0 bases, with 13 bases lying between them. The CDR3 is 14 residues long. CDR1 SQVTM and CDR2 ANQGSEA come from the germline V gene. CDR3 loop: CSVAMGGSTDTQYF. The CDR3 bases are TGCAGCGTGGCCATGGGCGGGAGCACAGATACGCAGTATTTT.

This clonotype was picked up a small number of times. The chain carries TRBV9 and TRBJ2-7; 7 positions match TRBD1. Germline-derived CDR1 and CDR2 are SGDLS and YYNGEE. The CDR3 is 14 amino acids. V shed 4 bases, J shed 3 bases, and the junction held 7 bases outside the gene matches. For the CDR3, the DNA is TGTGCCAGCAGCCCCAAGGGACAGTTCTACGAGCAGTACTTC. Amino acids: CASSPKGQFYEQYF.

This chain connects TRBV5-1 to TRBJ2-7; D possibly corresponds to TRBD2 (5 bases). Germline V gene data show CDR1 as SGHRS and CDR2 as YFSETQ. V was trimmed by 4 bases and J by 4 bases, leaving 18 bases between them. The CDR3 runs to 15 residues. The CDR3 loop is CASSQYEGDWYEQYF. CDR3 sequence (DNA): TGCGCCAGCAGCCAATACGAGGGAGACTGGTACGAGCAGTACTTC.